The TCR beta chain under discussion was sequenced for a study of cytomegalovirus exposure and HLA in healthy donors. The wider study: The approximately 120 million unique TCR beta sequences, from around 200 million T cells, were found by an earlier analysis.

Vbeta (60) and Jbeta (13) primers were used in the PCR. Generated by immunoSEQ multiplex PCR, the TCRdb table keeps only in-frame clones and is missing some. Of 150,000 to 200,000 clones in the sample, about three quarters are singletons; the top ten hold about 2%. The CDR3 is 14 amino acids. Looked up from germline, CDR1 is SGHRS and CDR2 is YFSETQ. Germline trimming cut 4 bases from V and 4 bases from J; bases unmatched to any gene: 7. Turning to this clone: What it binds is unknown.

Overall study findings and caveats: CMV serostatus was the sole immune exposure data available. Reportedly, cytomegalovirus status was diagnosed with high sensitivity and specificity.

Sequencing input: PBMCs. This sequence originates from a female donor in good health and CMV-seronegative. This rearrangement joins TRBV5-1 to TRBJ1-1; 7 positions agree with TRBD1. CDR3 sequence (DNA): TGCGCCAGCAGCGACACACCAGGGGGCACTGAAGCTTTCTTT. Translated: CASSDTPGGTEAFF.